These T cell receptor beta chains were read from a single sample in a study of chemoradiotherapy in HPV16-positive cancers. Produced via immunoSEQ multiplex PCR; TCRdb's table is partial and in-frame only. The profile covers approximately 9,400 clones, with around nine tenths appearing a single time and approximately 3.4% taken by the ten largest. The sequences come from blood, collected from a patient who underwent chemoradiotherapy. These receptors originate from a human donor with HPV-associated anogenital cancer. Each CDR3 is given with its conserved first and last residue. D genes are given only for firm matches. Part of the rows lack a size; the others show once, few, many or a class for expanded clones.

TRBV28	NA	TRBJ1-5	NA	CASSLLGAINQPQHF	TGTGCCAGCAGTTTACTTGGGGCGATCAATCAGCCCCAGCATTTT
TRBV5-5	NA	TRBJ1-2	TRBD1	CASSFGTGGANYGYTF	TGTGCCAGCAGCTTTGGGACAGGGGGCGCTAACTATGGCTACACCTTC
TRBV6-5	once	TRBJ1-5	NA	CASGLQQNQPQHF	TGTGCCAGCGGTCTACAGCAAAATCAGCCCCAGCATTTT
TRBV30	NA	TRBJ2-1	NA	CAWSRRQTGSYNEQFF	TGTGCCTGGAGTCGCAGACAGACAGGCTCCTACAATGAGCAGTTCTTC
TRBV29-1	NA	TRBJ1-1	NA	CSSTAPGEAFF	TGCAGCTCGACGGCCCCGGGAGAAGCTTTCTTT
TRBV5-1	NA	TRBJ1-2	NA	CASSSRPQGNYGYTF	TGCGCCAGCAGCTCCAGGCCCCAGGGTAACTATGGCTACACCTTC
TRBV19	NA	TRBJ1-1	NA	CASSIAQKAFF	TGTGCCAGTAGTATAGCCCAGAAAGCTTTCTTT
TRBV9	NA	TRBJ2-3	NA	CASSPQVGGATDTQYF	TGTGCCAGCAGCCCACAAGTGGGCGGGGCCACAGATACGCAGTATTTT
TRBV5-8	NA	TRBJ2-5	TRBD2	CASSGGLAGQETQYF	TGTGCCAGCAGCGGGGGACTAGCGGGACAAGAGACCCAGTACTTC
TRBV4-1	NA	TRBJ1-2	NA	CASSQEDRLSYGYTF	TGCGCCAGCAGCCAAGAAGACAGGCTCAGCTATGGCTACACCTTC
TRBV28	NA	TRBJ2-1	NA	CASSTDIYEQFF	TGTGCCAGCAGTACCGATATATATGAGCAGTTCTTC
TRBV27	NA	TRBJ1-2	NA	CASSPRPVINYGYTF	TGTGCCAGCAGTCCTCGACCAGTGATTAACTATGGCTACACCTTC
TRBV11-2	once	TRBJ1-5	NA	CASSLREGGNQPQHF	TGTGCCAGCAGCTTGAGGGAGGGCGGCAATCAGCCCCAGCATTTT
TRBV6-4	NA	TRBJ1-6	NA	CASSDSSHGYNSPLHF	TGTGCCAGCAGTGACTCGTCCCATGGGTATAATTCACCCCTCCACTTT
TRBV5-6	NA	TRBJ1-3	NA	CASTMRDSLGNTIYF	TGTGCCAGCACCATGCGCGACTCATTGGGAAACACCATATATTTT
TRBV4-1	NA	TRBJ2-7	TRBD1	CASSLRTGGSYEQYF	TGCGCCAGCAGCCTTCGGACAGGGGGCTCCTACGAGCAGTACTTC
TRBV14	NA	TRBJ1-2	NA	CASSPGPYGYTF	TGTGCCAGCAGCCCGGGACCCTATGGCTACACCTTC
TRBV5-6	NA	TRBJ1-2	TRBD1	CASRMTGGSGYTF	TGTGCCAGCAGAATGACAGGGGGTTCCGGCTACACCTTC
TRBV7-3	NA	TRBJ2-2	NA	CASSPGGGTGELFF	TGTGCCAGCAGCCCCGGAGGGGGCACCGGGGAGCTGTTTTTT
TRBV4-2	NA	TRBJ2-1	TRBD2	CASSQDRASGGKDNEQFF	TGTGCCAGCAGCCAAGATCGGGCTAGCGGGGGTAAAGACAATGAGCAGTTCTTC
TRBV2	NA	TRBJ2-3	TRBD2	CASSLGLAGADTQYF	TGTGCCAGCAGTCTGGGACTAGCGGGGGCAGATACGCAGTATTTT
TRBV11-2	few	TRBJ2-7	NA	CASSLGTARVSEQYF	TGTGCCAGCAGCTTAGGAACAGCAAGAGTCTCGGAGCAGTACTTC
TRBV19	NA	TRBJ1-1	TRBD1	CASSIVGTGDTEAFF	TGTGCCAGTAGTATAGTCGGGACAGGGGATACTGAAGCTTTCTTT
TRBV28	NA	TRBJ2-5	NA	CASSLYRETQYF	TGTGCCAGCAGCCTTTATAGAGAGACCCAGTACTTC
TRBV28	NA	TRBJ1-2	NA	CASNVRGGVGGYTF	TGTGCCAGCAACGTTCGTGGAGGGGTGGGTGGCTACACCTTC
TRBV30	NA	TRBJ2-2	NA	CAWSVKGLGELFF	TGTGCCTGGAGTGTTAAAGGACTCGGGGAGCTGTTTTTT
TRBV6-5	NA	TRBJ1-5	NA	CASSYGVSQPQHF	TGTGCCAGCAGTTACGGGGTATCCCAGCCCCAGCATTTT
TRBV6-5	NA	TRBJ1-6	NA	CASRGAVLNSPLHF	TGTGCCAGCAGGGGGGCGGTCCTCAATTCACCCCTCCACTTT
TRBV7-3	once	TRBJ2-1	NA	CASSLRGQVVDEQFF	TGTGCCAGCAGCCTCCGGGGGCAGGTAGTAGATGAGCAGTTCTTC
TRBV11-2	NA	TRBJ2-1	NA	CASSLDWQYNEQFF	TGTGCCAGCAGCTTAGATTGGCAGTACAATGAGCAGTTCTTC
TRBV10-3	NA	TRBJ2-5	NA	CAISEPGRETQYF	TGTGCCATCAGTGAGCCGGGTCGGGAGACCCAGTACTTC
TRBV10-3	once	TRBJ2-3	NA	CAIKWGYTQYF	TGTGCCATCAAGTGGGGGTATACGCAGTATTTT
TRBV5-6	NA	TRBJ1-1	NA	CASSFRQSGSTEAFF	TGTGCCAGCAGCTTCAGACAGTCCGGGAGCACTGAAGCTTTCTTT
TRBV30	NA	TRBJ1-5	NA	CAWSVRAGVSSNQPQHF	TGTGCCTGGAGTGTAAGAGCAGGGGTTTCCAGCAATCAGCCCCAGCATTTT
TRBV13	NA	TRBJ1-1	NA	CASSLAAGTNTEAFF	TGTGCCAGCAGCTTAGCAGCAGGGACGAACACTGAAGCTTTCTTT
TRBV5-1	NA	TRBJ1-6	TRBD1	CASSGGTGGNSPLHF	TGCGCCAGCAGCGGAGGGACAGGGGGAAATTCACCCCTCCACTTT
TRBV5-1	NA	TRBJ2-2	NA	CASSLMTTGELFF	TGCGCCAGCAGCCTGATGACCACCGGGGAGCTGTTTTTT
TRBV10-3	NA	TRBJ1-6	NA	CAISESVTSSYNSPLHF	TGTGCCATCAGTGAGTCGGTCACGAGCTCCTATAATTCACCCCTCCACTTT
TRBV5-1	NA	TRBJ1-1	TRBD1	CASTKGGTGNTEAFF	TGCGCCAGCACCAAGGGGGGGACAGGGAACACTGAAGCTTTCTTT
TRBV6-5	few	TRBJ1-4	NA	CASRFGGLDEKLFF	TGTGCCAGTCGTTTTGGGGGCCTGGATGAAAAACTGTTTTTT
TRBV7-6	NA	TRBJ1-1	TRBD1	CASSPGTGQAFF	TGTGCCAGCAGTCCCGGGACAGGGCAAGCTTTCTTT
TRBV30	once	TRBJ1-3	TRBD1	CAWTRTGAGNTIYF	TGTGCCTGGACCAGGACAGGGGCTGGAAACACCATATATTTT
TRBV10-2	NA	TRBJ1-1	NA	CASSESGAGGNTEAFF	TGCGCCAGCAGTGAGTCAGGAGCAGGCGGGAACACTGAAGCTTTCTTT
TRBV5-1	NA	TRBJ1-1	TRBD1	CASSRWGQGDYPGNDEAFF	TGCGCCAGCAGCCGATGGGGACAGGGGGATTACCCGGGGAATGATGAAGCTTTCTTT
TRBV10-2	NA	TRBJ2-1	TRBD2	CASSEPAGGNEQFF	TGCGCCAGCAGTGAACCAGCGGGAGGGAATGAGCAGTTCTTC
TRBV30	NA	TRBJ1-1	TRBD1	CACGQGLNTEAFF	TGTGCCTGTGGACAGGGGCTGAACACTGAAGCTTTCTTT
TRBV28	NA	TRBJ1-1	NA	CASNNEGWVSGAFF	TGTGCCAGCAACAACGAGGGGTGGGTCTCGGGAGCTTTCTTT
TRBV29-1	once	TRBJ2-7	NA	CSVETGSGGYEQYF	TGCAGCGTTGAAACGGGCTCCGGGGGCTACGAGCAGTACTTC
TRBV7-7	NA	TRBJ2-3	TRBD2	CASSPEERDTDTQYF	TGTGCTAGCAGCCCTGAGGAGCGGGACACAGATACGCAGTATTTT
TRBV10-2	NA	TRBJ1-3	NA	CASTSRGTGNTIYF	TGCGCCAGCACTTCGAGGGGGACTGGAAACACCATATATTTT
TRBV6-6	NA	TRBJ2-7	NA	CASSAKSYEQYF	TGTGCCAGCAGTGCCAAATCCTACGAGCAGTACTTC
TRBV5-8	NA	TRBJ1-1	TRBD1	CASSSGQGGLTEAFF	TGTGCCAGCAGCTCCGGACAGGGCGGGCTTACTGAAGCTTTCTTT
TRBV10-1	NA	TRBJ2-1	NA	CASSESGLGQFF	TGCGCCAGCAGTGAGTCCGGCCTTGGGCAGTTCTTC
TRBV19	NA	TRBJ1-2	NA	CASRESSYGYTF	TGTGCCAGTAGAGAGAGCAGCTATGGCTACACCTTC